This TCR beta chain comes out of a study of blood T cell repertoires in COVID-19 (dated by TCRdb to 2020 to 2021). Regarding the complete study: Samples covering the acute and convalescent phases of COVID-19 were provided by collaborators in the United States, Italy and Spain. The samples were drawn from the first 160 participants of the ongoing ImmuneRACE study and from over a thousand subjects provided by 6 global collaborators. Where available, HLA class I and class II types were obtained from metadata supplied by the sample provider rather than from assay-based typing. A freely available public database, intended as a resource for researchers studying the immune response to SARS-CoV-2, is where the repertoires were released. The material from the prospective study consisted of cDNA or gDNA derived from T cells, B-cell-depleted T cells, or PBMCs. Sample metadata almost always included a de-identified subject ID, COVID-19 status, age in years and sex. The dataset comprised deeply sampled blood TCRbeta repertoires from subjects exposed to, actively infected with, or recovered from COVID-19. Overall results and qualifications from the work: Clinical and demographic metadata were provided uncurated, with the amount varying by source and participant.

TCRbeta CDR3 regions were amplified from genomic DNA by means of the immunoSEQ Assay, a bias-controlled multiplex PCR. The authors processed their data as follows. The number of nucleated cells in each sample was estimated by amplification of reference gene primers within the assay. To quantify the absolute abundance of each unique TCRbeta CDR3 rearrangement, sequence reads were collapsed and filtered. For each sample, productive Simpson clonality was calculated as the square root of Simpson's diversity index across productive rearrangements. Sourced from immuneACCESS, this table was stored by TCRdb with only in-frame sequences that have V and J called. A share of the clones is absent; for the studies checked, an unresolved V gene accounts for under half, and the remainder has no known explanation. The D gene and trimming were derived from the DNA, and the V and J assignments and clone size from that table. The sample table records approximately 270,000 clones; about 90% of these occur just once. In total, the top ten clones hold under 2.5% of the sample.

In the prospective study, participants were roughly 18 to 95 years old, resided in fewer than 25 geographic areas of the United States, and were enrolled through a virtual design. To assign participants to cohorts, the prospective study relied on clinical history that participants themselves reported in a screening survey and a study questionnaire. Recovered participants in ImmuneRACE Cohort 3 were defined by two consecutive negative NP/OP PCR tests, clearance by a healthcare professional, or resolution of symptoms. Mobile phlebotomists in the prospective study collected whole blood, serum and a nasopharyngeal or oropharyngeal swab from every participant. Over a roughly two-month period, participants in the prospective study had the option of providing additional blood draws and questionnaires. Before DNA extraction, prospective study blood samples were shipped either frozen or at room temperature.

With regard to this clone: Its antigen remains unidentified. No much larger clonotype is one base removed from it; base qualities were not supplied.

This clonotype was sampled from a woman aged 60 to 75 who had recovered from COVID-19. Material for sequencing was PBMCs or T cells enriched from blood (not recorded which).

CDR3 reads: CASSTGLRIVSGYTF. In nucleotides, the sequence is TGTGCCAGCAGTACAGGCCTAAGGATAGTATCTGGCTACACCTTC. Recombination linked TRBV28 to TRBJ1-2, and the D gene may be TRBD1, 5 bases matching. Spanning cysteine to phenylalanine, the CDR3 consists of 15 amino acids. Left in the record is the CDR3 DNA by itself, 45 bases read in frame from the first base. A distance of 20 bases separates the germline ends of V and J, which lose 5 bases and 7 bases respectively. CDR1 and CDR2, per the germline V gene, are MDHEN and SYDVKM.